The sequence of this T cell receptor (beta chain) was determined in a study of blood T cell repertoires in COVID-19. Original analysis: Estimated nucleated cell counts came from reference gene primer amplification. Here immunoSEQ multiplex PCR was the method, and the copy in TCRdb shows in-frame clones only, minus some. Clone size and the V and J calls come from that table; the DNA yielded D and trimming. The sample has 140,000 to 150,000 clones, approximately 80% seen once; the top ten hold 5%. Germline V gives CDR1 SGHNT, CDR2 YENEEA. V lost 5 bases to trimming and J lost 5 bases; unmatched junction nucleotides: 14. This CDR3 has 16 residues.

The sample taken for sequencing was peripheral blood. The chain employs TRBV11-3 and TRBJ2-5; 7 bases are a match to TRBD1. This sequence originates from a woman between 50 and 59 years old with acute or convalescent COVID-19. The CDR3 loop reads CASSRTLQGQGETQYF. The DNA for the CDR3 is TGTGCCAGCAGCCGCACGTTACAGGGGCAGGGGGAGACCCAGTACTTC.